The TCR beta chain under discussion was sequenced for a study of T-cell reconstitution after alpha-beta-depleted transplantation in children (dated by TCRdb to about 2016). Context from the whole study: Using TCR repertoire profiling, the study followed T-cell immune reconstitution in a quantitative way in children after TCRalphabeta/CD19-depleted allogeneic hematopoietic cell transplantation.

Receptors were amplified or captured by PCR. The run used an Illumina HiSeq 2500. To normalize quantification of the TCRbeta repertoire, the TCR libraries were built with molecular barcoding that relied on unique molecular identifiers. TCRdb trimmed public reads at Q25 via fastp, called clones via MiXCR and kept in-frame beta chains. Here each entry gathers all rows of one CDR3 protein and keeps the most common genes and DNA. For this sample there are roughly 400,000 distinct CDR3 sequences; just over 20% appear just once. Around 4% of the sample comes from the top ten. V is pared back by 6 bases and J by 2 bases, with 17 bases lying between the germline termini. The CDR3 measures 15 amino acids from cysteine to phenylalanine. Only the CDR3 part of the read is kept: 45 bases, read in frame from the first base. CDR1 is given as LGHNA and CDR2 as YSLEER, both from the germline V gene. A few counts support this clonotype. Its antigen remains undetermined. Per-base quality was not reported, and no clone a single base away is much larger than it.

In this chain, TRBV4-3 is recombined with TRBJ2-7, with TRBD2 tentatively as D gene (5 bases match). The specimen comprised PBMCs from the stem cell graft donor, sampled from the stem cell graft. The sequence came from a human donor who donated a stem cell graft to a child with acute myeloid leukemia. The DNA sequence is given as TGCGCCAGCAGGGAACGGGTCAGCGGCCCCTACGAGCAGTACTTC. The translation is CASRERVSGPYEQYF.